This entry describes one T cell receptor beta chain. This specimen belongs to a study of T-cell reconstitution after alpha-beta-depleted transplantation in children. There are 15 residues in the CDR3. Germline CDR1 reads SEHNR; CDR2 reads FQNEAQ (reference sequence). The V gene lost 2 bases and the J gene lost 7 bases, with 14 bases spanning the gap. Researchers prepared the TCRbeta library using unique molecular identifiers, the study reports. TCRdb reprocessed the PCR reads with MiXCR, giving one entry per CDR3 protein. The sample consists of some 550,000 distinct CDR3 sequences, around 17% of them appearing once.

The chain couples TRBV7-9 to TRBJ2-2; no firm D call. The sequence was obtained from a human donor who donated a stem cell graft to a child with acute lymphoblastic leukemia. Sequences were derived from PBMCs from the stem cell graft donor, sampled from the stem cell graft. The CDR3 bases are TGTGCCAGCAGCTTACAGATGGGGAATCACGGGGAGCTGTTTTTT. Amino acids: CASSLQMGNHGELFF.